These 11 T cell receptor beta chains came from one sample sequenced in a study of early T cells in non-severe SARS-CoV-2 infection. TCRdb called the 5' RACE reads again in MiXCR, with one record for every CDR3 protein. The sample shows tens of thousands of distinct CDR3 sequences, more than 7.5% of them seen only once. Material for sequencing was whole blood. The origin of the receptors is an adult who was a healthcare worker with PCR-confirmed SARS-CoV-2 infection or an uninfected control (not recorded which).

This clonotype came up a few times. The genes are TRBV18 and TRBJ1-1; D is unresolved. The V end lost 1 base, the J end lost 6 bases, and 6 bases lay between the germline ends. Germline-derived CDR1 and CDR2 are KGHSH and LQKENI. There are 12 residues in the CDR3. In nucleotides, the CDR3 is TGTGCCAGCTCACCACGGGGTGCTGAAGCTTTCTTT. Translation: CASSPRGAEAFF.

This clonotype was picked up a small number of times. The chain has TRBV5-4 and TRBJ2-7; D remains unclear. V lost 3 bases, J lost 0 bases, and 10 bases lay in between. Germline-derived CDR1 and CDR2 are SGHNT and YYREEE (reference sequence). CDR3 length equals 14 residues. CDR3 DNA: TGTGCCAGCAGCTGGTCGGGCTTCTCCTACGAGCAGTACTTC. It encodes CASSWSGFSYEQYF.

This clonotype appeared many times. The V call is TRBV12-3 or TRBV12-4, the J call TRBJ2-7; D remains unclear. Between the trimmed V and J ends, which lost 6 bases and 0 bases, there was a span of 9 bases. CDR3 length: 13 amino acids. CDR3 nucleotides: TGTGCCAGCAGCCGCCCGGGCTCCTACGAGCAGTACTTC. Translating gives CASSRPGSYEQYF.

The CDR3 DNA is TGTGCCAGCATTAGGTTTCCGGACACTGAAGCTTTCTTT. This sequence encodes CASIRFPDTEAFF. The genes are TRBV6-2 or TRBV6-3 and TRBJ1-1; D is unclear. CDR1 and CDR2 from the germline V gene are MNHEY and SVGEGT. V gave up 7 bases and J gave up 3 bases, with 12 bases separating them. The CDR3 sequence is 13 residues long.

The chain joins TRBV9 to TRBJ1-2, with no clear D. CDR3 size: 17 residues. Germline CDR1 is SGDLS and CDR2 is YYNGEE. Trimming removed 0 bases from V and 0 bases from J, with 15 bases in between. CDR3 protein: CASSVEDVPSANYGYTF. The CDR3, as DNA: TGTGCCAGCAGCGTAGAAGACGTACCTTCAGCTAACTATGGCTACACCTTC.

This chain connects TRBV19 to TRBJ2-1; TRBD2 matches at 8 bases. V gave up 4 bases and J gave up 3 bases; unmatched junction bases: 5. The CDR3 has 15 amino acids. Germline assignment: CDR1 LNHDA and CDR2 SQIVND (reference sequence). The CDR3 DNA follows: TGTGCCAGTAGTACCGGACTAGCCGACTACAATGAGCAGTTCTTC. This translates into CASSTGLADYNEQFF.

The V and J genes are TRBV7-2 and TRBJ2-5; D not resolved. CDR3 length: 15 residues. Germline assignment: CDR1 SGHTA and CDR2 FQGNSA. Trimming removed 2 bases from V and 5 bases from J, with 15 bases in between. CDR3 protein: CASSLSYSDRETQYF. The CDR3 bases are TGTGCCAGCAGCTTAAGTTACAGCGATAGGGAGACCCAGTACTTC. The variable domain in full, with the rest retrieved from reference TRBV7-2 and TRBJ2-5, is GAGVSQSPSNKVTEKGKDVELRCDPISGHTALYWYRQSLGQGLEFLIYFQGNSAPDKSGLPSDRFSAERTGGSVSTLTIQRTQQEDSAVYLCASSLSYSDRETQYFGPGTRLLVL.

There are many counts of this clonotype. The CDR3 DNA reads TGTGCCAGCAGCCGGACTAGCGGGGTCACAGATACGCAGTATTTT. It specifies CASSRTSGVTDTQYF. V usage is TRBV7-2 and J usage is TRBJ2-3, with TRBD2 matching 12 bases. V lost 5 bases to trimming and J lost 2 bases; unmatched junction nucleotides: 2. The CDR3 is made up of 15 amino acids. Per the germline V gene, CDR1 is SGHTA and CDR2 is FQGNSA.

The table lists this clonotype with a few counts. The CDR3, as DNA: TGCGCCAGCCGCCTAAATACAGCGGCGGGGGAGCTGTTTTTT. Amino acids: CASRLNTAAGELFF. The chain is built from TRBV5-1 and TRBJ2-2; D possibly corresponds to TRBD2 (5 bases). The CDR3 has 14 residues. Trimming cost V 7 bases and J 8 bases, with 18 bases left between them. Germline V gene data show CDR1 as SGHRS and CDR2 as YFSETQ.

This clonotype occurred many times. The chain couples TRBV10-3 to TRBJ2-1; no definite D call. The CDR3 contains 16 residues. Trimming pared 0 bases from V and 0 bases from J, leaving 9 bases between. Germline assignment: CDR1 ENHRY and CDR2 SYGVKD. The CDR3 nucleotides read TGTGCCATCAGTGAGTCGGGCGAGAGCTCCTACAATGAGCAGTTCTTC. Its protein product is CAISESGESSYNEQFF.

This clonotype was recorded many times. V gene TRBV18 combines with J gene TRBJ2-7, with 8 nucleotides matching TRBD1. J was trimmed by 8 bases and V by 5 bases; bases with no gene match: 14. The CDR3 has 15 residues. CDR1 and CDR2 (germline): KGHSH, LQKENI. The CDR3 is CASSSLDRGVVKQYF. The CDR3 nucleotides read TGTGCCAGCTCATCGTTAGACAGGGGCGTTGTTAAGCAGTACTTC. The full variable domain, with the rest looked up from reference TRBV18 and TRBJ2-7, is NAGVMQNPRHLVRRRGQEARLRCSPMKGHSHVYWYRQLPEEGLKFMVYLQKENIIDESGMPKERFSAEFPKEGPSILRIQQVVRGDSAAYFCASSSLDRGVVKQYFGPGTRLTVT.